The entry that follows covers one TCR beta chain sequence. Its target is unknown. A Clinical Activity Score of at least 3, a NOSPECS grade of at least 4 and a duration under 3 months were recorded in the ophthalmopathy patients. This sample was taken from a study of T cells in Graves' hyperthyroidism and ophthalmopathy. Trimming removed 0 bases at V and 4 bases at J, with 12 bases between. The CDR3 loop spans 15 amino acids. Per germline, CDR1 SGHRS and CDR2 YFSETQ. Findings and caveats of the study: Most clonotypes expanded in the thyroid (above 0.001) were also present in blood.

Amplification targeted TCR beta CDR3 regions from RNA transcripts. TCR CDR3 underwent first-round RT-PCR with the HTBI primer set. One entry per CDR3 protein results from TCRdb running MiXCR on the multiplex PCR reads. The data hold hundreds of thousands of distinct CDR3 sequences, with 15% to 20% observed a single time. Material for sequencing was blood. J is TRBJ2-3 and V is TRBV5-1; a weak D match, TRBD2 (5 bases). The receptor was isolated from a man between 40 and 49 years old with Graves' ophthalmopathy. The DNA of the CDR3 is TGCGCCAGCAGCTTGGCCGGGCTAGCTGCAGATACGCAGTATTTT. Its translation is CASSLAGLAADTQYF.